The T cell receptor beta chain described here comes from a study of liver allograft versus peripheral blood T cells. Whole-study context: Transplanted-liver and recipient peripheral blood T cell receptor repertoires were compared.

TCRdb processed the reads anew with MiXCR; each CDR3 protein has one entry. Seen here are some 14,000 distinct CDR3 sequences, under 20% observed once, and the top ten hold less than 15%. Study observations and caveats: Peripheral blood reportedly held T cell receptor repertoires that differed from those inside liver allografts.

Comment on this clonotype: Its target is unknown.

Germline assignment: CDR1 MDHEN and CDR2 SYDVKM. This CDR3 has 13 residues. The V and J ends lost 3 bases and 9 bases, in that order; junction bases with no gene match: 5. The clonotype comes from a human patient who had a liver transplant. Some T cells may arise from the graft donor. J is TRBJ2-1 and V is TRBV28; 7 bases map to TRBD1. The CDR3 region is CASSFSQGPEQFF. CDR3 bases: TGTGCCAGCAGTTTCTCACAGGGGCCTGAGCAGTTCTTC.